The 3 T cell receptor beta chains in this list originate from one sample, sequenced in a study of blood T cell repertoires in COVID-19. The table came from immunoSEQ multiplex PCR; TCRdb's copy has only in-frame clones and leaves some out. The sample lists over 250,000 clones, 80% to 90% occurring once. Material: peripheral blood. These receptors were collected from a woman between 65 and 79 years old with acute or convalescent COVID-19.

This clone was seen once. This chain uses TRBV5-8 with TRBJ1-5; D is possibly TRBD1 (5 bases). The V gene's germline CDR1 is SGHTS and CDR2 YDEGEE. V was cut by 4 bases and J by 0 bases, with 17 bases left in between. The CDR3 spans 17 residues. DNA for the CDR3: TGTGCCAGCAGCCCTGGGGCAGAATGGTATAGCAATCAGCCCCAGCATTTT. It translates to CASSPGAEWYSNQPQHF.

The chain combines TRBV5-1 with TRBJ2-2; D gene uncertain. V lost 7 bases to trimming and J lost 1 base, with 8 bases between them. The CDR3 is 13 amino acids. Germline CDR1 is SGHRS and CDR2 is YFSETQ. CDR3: CASSPGNTGELFF. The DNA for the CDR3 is TGCGCCAGCTCCCCCGGGAACACCGGGGAGCTGTTTTTT.

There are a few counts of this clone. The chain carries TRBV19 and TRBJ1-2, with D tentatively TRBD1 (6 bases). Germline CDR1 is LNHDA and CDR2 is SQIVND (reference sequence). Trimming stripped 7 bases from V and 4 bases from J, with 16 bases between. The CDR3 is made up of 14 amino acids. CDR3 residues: CASKSGQWGYGYTF. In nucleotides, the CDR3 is TGTGCCAGTAAATCAGGACAGTGGGGCTATGGCTACACCTTC.